This T cell receptor (beta chain) came from a study of graft-versus-host responses after intestinal transplantation. Study-level background: Anti-thymocyte globulin was used for induction in all recipients, who then took tacrolimus and steroids for around 3 years.

The assay was immunoSEQ multiplex PCR, and TCRdb's table has in-frame clones only and misses some. This sample yields approximately 70,000 clones, of which approximately 92% are seen a single time; around 7% belongs to the top ten. The CDR3 is made up of 15 amino acids. The germline gives CDR1 SGHVS, CDR2 FNYEAQ. After removal of 4 bases from V and 2 bases from J, the junction contained 1 base not matched to a gene. This clone showed up just once. The target antigen is unknown. Study results and limitations: The highest levels of circulating GvH clones went along with early declines in HvG clones after transplant. High graft-versus-host to host-versus-graft clonal ratios were seen in allografts of patients with graft-donor T cell macrochimerism. Researchers found GvH clones in recipient marrow, and some showed up first in ileum or blood.

The origin of this receptor is a human patient who received an intestinal transplant, so some T cells may come from the graft donor. The input for sequencing was bone marrow, taken approximately 740 days after intestinal transplantation. This sequence joins TRBV7-6 and TRBJ2-1, with 11 bases fitting TRBD2. The DNA of the CDR3 is TGTGCCAGCAGCTCTAGCGGGAGGCCCTACAATGAGCAGTTCTTC. Translated, it gives CASSSSGRPYNEQFF.